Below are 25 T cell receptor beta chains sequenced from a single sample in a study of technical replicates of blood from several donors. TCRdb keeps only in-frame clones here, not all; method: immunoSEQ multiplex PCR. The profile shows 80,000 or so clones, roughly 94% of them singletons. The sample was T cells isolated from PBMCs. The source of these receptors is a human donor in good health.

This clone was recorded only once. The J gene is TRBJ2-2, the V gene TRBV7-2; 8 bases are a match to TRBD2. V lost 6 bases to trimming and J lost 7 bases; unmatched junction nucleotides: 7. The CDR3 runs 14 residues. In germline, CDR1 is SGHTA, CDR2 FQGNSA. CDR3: CASRSGTSIGELFF. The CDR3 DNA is TGTGCCAGCAGATCCGGGACTAGTATCGGGGAGCTGTTTTTT.

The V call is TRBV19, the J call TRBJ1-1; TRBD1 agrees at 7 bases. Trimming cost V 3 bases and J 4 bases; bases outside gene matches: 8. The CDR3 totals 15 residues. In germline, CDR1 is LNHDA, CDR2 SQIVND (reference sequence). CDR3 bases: TGTGCCAGTAGTATTCAAGAACAGGGGAGCACTGAAGCTTTCTTT. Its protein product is CASSIQEQGSTEAFF.

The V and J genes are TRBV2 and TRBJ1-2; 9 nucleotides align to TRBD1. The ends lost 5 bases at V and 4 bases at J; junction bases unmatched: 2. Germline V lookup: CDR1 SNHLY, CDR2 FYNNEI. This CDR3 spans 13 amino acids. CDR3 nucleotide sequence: TGTGCCAGCAGTCGGGACAGGGCCTATGGCTACACCTTC. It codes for CASSRDRAYGYTF. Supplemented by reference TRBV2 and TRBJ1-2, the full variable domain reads EPEVTQTPSHQVTQMGQEVILRCVPISNHLYFYWYRQILGQKVEFLVSFYNNEISEKSEIFDDQFSVERPDGSNFTLKIRSTKLEDSAMYFCASSRDRAYGYTFGSGTRLTVV.

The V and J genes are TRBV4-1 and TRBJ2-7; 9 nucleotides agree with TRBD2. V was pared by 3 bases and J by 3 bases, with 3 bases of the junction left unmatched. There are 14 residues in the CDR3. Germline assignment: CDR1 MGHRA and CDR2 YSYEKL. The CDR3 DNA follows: TGCGCCAGCAGCCATAGCGGGAGTTTCTACGAGCAGTACTTC. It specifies CASSHSGSFYEQYF.

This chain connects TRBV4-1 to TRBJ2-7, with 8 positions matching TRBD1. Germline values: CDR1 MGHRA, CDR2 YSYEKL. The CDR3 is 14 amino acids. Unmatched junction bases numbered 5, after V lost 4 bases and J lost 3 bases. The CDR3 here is CASSRGQGLYEQYF. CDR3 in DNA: TGCGCCAGCAGCCGCGGACAGGGCCTCTACGAGCAGTACTTC.

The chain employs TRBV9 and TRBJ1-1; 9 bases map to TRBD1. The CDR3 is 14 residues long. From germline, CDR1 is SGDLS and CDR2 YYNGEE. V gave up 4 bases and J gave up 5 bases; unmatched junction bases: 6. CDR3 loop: CASSLGQGRTEAFF. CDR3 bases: TGTGCCAGCAGCCTGGGACAGGGAAGGACTGAAGCTTTCTTT.

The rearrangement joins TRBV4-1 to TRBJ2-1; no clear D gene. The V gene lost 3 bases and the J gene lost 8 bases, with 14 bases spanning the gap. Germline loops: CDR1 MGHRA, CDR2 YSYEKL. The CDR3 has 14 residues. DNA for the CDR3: TGCGCCAGCAGCCATTTACTACTGGTCGATGAGCAGTTCTTC. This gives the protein CASSHLLLVDEQFF.

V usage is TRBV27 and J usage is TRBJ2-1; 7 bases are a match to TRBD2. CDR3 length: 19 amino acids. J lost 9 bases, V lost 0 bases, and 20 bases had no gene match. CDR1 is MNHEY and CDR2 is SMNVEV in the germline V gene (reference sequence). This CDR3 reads CASSLSPRLWGGPGGEQFF. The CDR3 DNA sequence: TGTGCCAGCAGTTTATCCCCACGACTTTGGGGAGGGCCTGGGGGTGAGCAGTTCTTC.

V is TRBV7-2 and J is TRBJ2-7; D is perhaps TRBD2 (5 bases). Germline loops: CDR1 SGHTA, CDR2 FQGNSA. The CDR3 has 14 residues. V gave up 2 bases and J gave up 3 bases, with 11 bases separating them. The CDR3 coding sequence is TGTGCCAGCAGCTTAATCGGGGAGTACTACGAGCAGTACTTC. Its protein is CASSLIGEYYEQYF.

CDR3 residues: CANEKDRENEKLFF. The CDR3, as DNA: TGTGCCAACGAGAAAGACAGGGAGAACGAAAAACTGTTTTTT. V usage is TRBV7-9 and J usage is TRBJ1-4; 7 nucleotides match TRBD1. With V trimmed by 10 bases and J by 8 bases, 13 bases remained unmatched. The germline V gene has CDR1 SEHNR and CDR2 FQNEAQ (reference sequence). The CDR3 totals 14 residues. The full variable domain, with the rest looked up from reference TRBV7-9 and TRBJ1-4, is DTGVSQNPRHKITKRGQNVTFRCDPISEHNRLYWYRQTLGQGPEFLTYFQNEAQLEKSRLLSDRFSAERPKGSFSTLEIQRTEQGDSAMYLCANEKDRENEKLFFGSGTQLSVL.

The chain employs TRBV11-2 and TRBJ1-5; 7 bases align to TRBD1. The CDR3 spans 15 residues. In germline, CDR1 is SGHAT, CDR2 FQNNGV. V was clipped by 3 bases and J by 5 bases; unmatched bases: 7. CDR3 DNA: TGTGCCAGCAGCTTGGTGACAGGGAGAGATCAGCCCCAGCATTTT. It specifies CASSLVTGRDQPQHF.

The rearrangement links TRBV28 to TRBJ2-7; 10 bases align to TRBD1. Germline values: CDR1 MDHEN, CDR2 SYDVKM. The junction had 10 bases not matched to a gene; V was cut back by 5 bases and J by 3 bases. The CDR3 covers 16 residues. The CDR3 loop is CASSVPAGQGNYEQYF. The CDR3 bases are TGTGCCAGCAGTGTCCCGGCGGGACAGGGGAACTACGAGCAGTACTTC.

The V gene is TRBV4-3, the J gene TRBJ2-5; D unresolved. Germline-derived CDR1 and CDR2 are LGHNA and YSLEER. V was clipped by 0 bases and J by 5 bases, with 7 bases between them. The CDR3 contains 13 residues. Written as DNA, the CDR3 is TGCGCCAGCAGCCAAGATATCTTCGAGACCCAGTACTTC. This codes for CASSQDIFETQYF.

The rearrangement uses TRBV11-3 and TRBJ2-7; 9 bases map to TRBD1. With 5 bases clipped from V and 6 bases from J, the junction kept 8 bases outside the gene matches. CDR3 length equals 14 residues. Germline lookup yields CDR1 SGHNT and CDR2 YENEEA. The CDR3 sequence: CASSDPGQGREQYF. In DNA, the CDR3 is TGTGCCAGCAGCGACCCGGGACAGGGTCGCGAGCAGTACTTC.

CDR3 region: CASSLGLGTGLEAFF. The CDR3 nucleotides are TGTGCCAGCAGCTTAGGTCTAGGGACAGGGTTAGAAGCTTTCTTT. The chain recombines TRBV11-2 with TRBJ1-1; 9 bases match TRBD1. The V segment lost 1 base and the J segment 8 bases; nucleotides outside the gene matches: 8. The germline V gene encodes CDR1 SGHAT and CDR2 FQNNGV. CDR3 length: 15 amino acids. Looking up the rest from reference TRBV11-2 and TRBJ1-1 gives the full variable domain: EAGVAQSPRYKIIEKRQSVAFWCNPISGHATLYWYQQILGQGPKLLIQFQNNGVVDDSQLPKDRFSAERLKGVDSTLKIQPAKLEDSAVYLCASSLGLGTGLEAFFGQGTRLTVV.

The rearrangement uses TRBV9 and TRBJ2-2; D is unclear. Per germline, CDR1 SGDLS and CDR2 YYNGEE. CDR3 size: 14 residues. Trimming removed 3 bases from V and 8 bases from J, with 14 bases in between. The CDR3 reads CASSGGGLSGELFF. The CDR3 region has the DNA TGTGCCAGCAGCGGAGGCGGTTTGTCGGGGGAGCTGTTTTTT.

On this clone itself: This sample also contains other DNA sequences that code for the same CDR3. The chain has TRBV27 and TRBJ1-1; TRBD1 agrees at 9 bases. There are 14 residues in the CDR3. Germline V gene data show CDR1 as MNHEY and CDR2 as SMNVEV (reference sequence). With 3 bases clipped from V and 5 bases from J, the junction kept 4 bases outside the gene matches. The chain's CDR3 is CASSLDRGRTEAFF. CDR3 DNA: TGTGCCAGCAGTTTGGACAGGGGAAGGACTGAAGCTTTCTTT.

The CDR3 loop is CASSLSQAGGSYEQYF. CDR3 nucleotides: TGTGCCAGCAGTTTATCCCAGGCAGGTGGGTCCTACGAGCAGTACTTC. The chain employs TRBV27 and TRBJ2-7, with D unclear. The CDR3 extends over 16 amino acids. With 0 bases removed from V and 1 base from J, the gap between germline ends came to 13 bases. Germline values: CDR1 MNHEY, CDR2 SMNVEV (reference sequence).

This CDR3 reads CASSLARLGELFF. CDR3 coding DNA: TGTGCCAGCAGCTTAGCCAGGCTCGGGGAGCTGTTTTTT. The V and J genes are TRBV7-2 and TRBJ2-2; D unresolved. The CDR3 contains 13 residues. Germline values: CDR1 SGHTA, CDR2 FQGNSA. Trimming took off 0 bases at V and 7 bases at J, with 6 bases between the two ends. The entire variable domain, with the rest obtained from reference TRBV7-2 and TRBJ2-2, is as follows: GAGVSQSPSNKVTEKGKDVELRCDPISGHTALYWYRQSLGQGLEFLIYFQGNSAPDKSGLPSDRFSAERTGGSVSTLTIQRTQQEDSAVYLCASSLARLGELFFGEGSRLTVL.

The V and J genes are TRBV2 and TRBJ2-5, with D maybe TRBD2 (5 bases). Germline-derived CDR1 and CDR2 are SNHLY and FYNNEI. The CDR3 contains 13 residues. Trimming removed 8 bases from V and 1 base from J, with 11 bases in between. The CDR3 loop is CASRKRTQETQYF. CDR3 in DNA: TGTGCCAGCCGGAAGCGGACCCAAGAGACCCAGTACTTC.

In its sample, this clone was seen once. CDR3 nucleotides: TGCGCCAGCAGAAAAGGTACGGGGTCGTCGACTTTCTACGAGCAGTACTTC. This encodes CASRKGTGSSTFYEQYF. The gene calls are TRBV10-1 and TRBJ2-7; tentative D call: TRBD2 (5 bases). V dropped 6 bases and J dropped 3 bases, with 24 bases sitting between them. Germline V CDR1 and CDR2: WNHNN, SYGVQD (reference sequence). The CDR3 is 17 amino acids.

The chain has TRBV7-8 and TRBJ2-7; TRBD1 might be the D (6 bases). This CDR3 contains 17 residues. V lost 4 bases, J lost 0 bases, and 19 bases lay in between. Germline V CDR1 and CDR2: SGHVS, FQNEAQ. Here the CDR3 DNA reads TGTGCCAGCAGCTCGTACAGGGTAATAGGACGCTCCTACGAGCAGTACTTC. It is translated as CASSSYRVIGRSYEQYF.

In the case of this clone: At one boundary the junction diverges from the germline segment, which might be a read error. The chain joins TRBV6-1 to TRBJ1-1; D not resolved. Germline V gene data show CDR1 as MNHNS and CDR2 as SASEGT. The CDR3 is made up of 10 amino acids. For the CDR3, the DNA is TGCGCTACCGGGAACACTGAAGCTTTCTTT. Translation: CATGNTEAFF.

The CDR3 region is CASSRLASRDEQFF. DNA for the CDR3: TGCGCCAGCAGTCGACTAGCGAGTAGGGATGAGCAGTTCTTC. V and J are TRBV10-2 and TRBJ2-1; 8 bases match TRBD2. Germline CDR1 reads WSHSY; CDR2 reads SAAADI. With V trimmed by 5 bases and J by 8 bases, 8 bases remained unmatched. This CDR3 has 14 amino acids.

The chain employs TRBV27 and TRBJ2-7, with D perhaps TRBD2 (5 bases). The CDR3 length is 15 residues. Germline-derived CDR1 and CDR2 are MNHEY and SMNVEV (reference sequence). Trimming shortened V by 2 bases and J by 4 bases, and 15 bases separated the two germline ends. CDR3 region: CASSLSGLDLYEQYF. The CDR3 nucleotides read TGTGCCAGCAGTTTAAGCGGTCTCGACCTTTACGAGCAGTACTTC.